This T cell receptor beta chain was identified during a study of graft-versus-host responses after intestinal transplantation. Study in general: Tacrolimus and steroids were given for about 3 years to all recipients after anti-thymocyte globulin induction. The study's findings and limits: Subjects displaying graft-donor T cell macrochimerism possessed elevated graft-versus-host to host-versus-graft clonal ratios inside allografts.

Details on this clone: Its antigen is not known.

Germline V CDR1 and CDR2: MNHNS, SASEGT. V shed 4 bases and J shed 4 bases, with 8 bases lying between them. The CDR3 loop spans 13 amino acids. Intraepithelial and lamina propria lymphocytes were isolated from graft specimens. Generated by immunoSEQ multiplex PCR, the TCRdb table keeps only in-frame clones and is missing some. The sample holds 37,000 or so clones; 87% are singletons and the top ten take about 20%. The sequencing here drew on ileum tissue, taken roughly 200 days after intestinal transplant. The rearrangement links TRBV6-1 to TRBJ1-5; D gene unclear. The receptor comes from a human patient who received an intestinal transplant, so some T cells may come from the graft donor. The CDR3 nucleotides read TGTGCCAGCAGTGGCCATCATAATCAGCCCCAGCATTTT. This codes for CASSGHHNQPQHF.